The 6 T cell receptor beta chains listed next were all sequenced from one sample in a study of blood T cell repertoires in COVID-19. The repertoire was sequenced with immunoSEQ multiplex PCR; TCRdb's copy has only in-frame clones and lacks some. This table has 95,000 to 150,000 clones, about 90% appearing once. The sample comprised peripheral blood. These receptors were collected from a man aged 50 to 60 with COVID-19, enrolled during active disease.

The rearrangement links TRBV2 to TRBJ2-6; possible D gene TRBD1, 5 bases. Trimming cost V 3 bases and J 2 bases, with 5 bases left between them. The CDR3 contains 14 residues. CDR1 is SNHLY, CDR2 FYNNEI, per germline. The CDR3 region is CASSDRAGANVLTF. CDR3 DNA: TGTGCCAGCAGTGACAGGGCTGGGGCCAACGTCCTGACTTTC.

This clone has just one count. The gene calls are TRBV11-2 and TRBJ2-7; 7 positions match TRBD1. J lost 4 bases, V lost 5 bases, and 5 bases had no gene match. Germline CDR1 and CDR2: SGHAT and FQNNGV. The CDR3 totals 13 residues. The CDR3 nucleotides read TGTGCCAGCAGCCCCGGACAGGTTTACGAGCAGTACTTC. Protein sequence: CASSPGQVYEQYF.

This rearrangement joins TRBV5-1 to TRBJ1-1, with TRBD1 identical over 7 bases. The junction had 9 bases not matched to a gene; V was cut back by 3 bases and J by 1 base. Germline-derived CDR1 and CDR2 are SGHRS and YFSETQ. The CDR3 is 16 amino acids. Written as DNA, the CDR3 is TGCGCCAGCAGCTGGGGATGGACAGGAGAGAACACTGAAGCTTTCTTT. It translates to CASSWGWTGENTEAFF.

CDR3 DNA: TGTGCCTCCCGCAGGGGAATGAACACTGAAGCTTTCTTT. Translating it yields CASRRGMNTEAFF. The V call is TRBV6-5, the J call TRBJ1-1, with TRBD1 as a possible D gene (6 bases). Germline V lookup: CDR1 MNHEY, CDR2 SVGAGI. V lost 11 bases to trimming and J lost 0 bases, with 13 bases between them. The CDR3 has 13 amino acids.

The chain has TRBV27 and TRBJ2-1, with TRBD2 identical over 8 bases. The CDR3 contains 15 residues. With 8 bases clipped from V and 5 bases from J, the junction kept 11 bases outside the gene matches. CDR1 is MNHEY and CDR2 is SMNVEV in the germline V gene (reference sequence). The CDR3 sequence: CASGALAGWDNEQFF. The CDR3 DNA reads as TGTGCCAGCGGCGCCTTAGCGGGATGGGACAATGAGCAGTTCTTC.

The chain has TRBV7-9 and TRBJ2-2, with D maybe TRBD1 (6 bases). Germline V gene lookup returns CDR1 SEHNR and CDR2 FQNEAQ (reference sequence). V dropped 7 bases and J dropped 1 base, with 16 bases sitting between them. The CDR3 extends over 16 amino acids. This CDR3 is CASTLSGTKNTGELFF. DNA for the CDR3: TGTGCCAGCACCCTTTCCGGGACAAAGAACACCGGGGAGCTGTTTTTT.